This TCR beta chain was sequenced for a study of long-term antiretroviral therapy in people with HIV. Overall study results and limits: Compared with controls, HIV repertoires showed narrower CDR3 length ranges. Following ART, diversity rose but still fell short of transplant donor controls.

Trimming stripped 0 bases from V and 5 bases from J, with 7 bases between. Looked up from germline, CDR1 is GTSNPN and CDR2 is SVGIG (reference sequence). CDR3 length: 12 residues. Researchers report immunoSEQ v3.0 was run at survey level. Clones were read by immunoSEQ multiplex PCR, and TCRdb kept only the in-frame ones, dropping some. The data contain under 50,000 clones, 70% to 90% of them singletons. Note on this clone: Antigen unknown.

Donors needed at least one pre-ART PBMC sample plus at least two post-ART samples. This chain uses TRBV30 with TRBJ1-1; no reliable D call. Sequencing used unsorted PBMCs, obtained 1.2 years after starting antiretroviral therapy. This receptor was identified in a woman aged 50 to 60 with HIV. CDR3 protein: CAWSVKDTEAFF. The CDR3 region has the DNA TGTGCCTGGAGTGTAAAAGATACTGAAGCTTTCTTT.